Listed below are T cell receptor beta chains from one sample, sequenced in a study of blood T cells in healthy people across ages. TCRdb redid the calling of the 5' RACE reads with MiXCR, one entry per CDR3 protein. The profile shows hundreds of thousands of distinct CDR3 sequences, roughly 40% of them singletons. The sample taken for sequencing was blood. The receptors originated from a man between 18 and 35 years old in good health. Each CDR3 is given with its conserved first and last residue. A D gene is named only where the DNA matches it firmly. The size of a clone is reported for some rows only, either as once, few or many, or as a class for expanded clones.

DNA	CDR3	J	V	size	D
TGTGCCAGCAGTCGCGGACAGGGCTCTGAAAAACTGTTTTTT	CASSRGQGSEKLFF	TRBJ1-4	TRBV6-6	NA	TRBD1
TGTGCCAGCAGTTACGAGGTTGTTTCGGGGACTGAAGCTTTCTTT	CASSYEVVSGTEAFF	TRBJ1-1	TRBV6-5	NA	NA
TGTGCCAGCAGTTCCGTACGGGACAGCCACGACAATGAGCAGTTCTTC	CASSSVRDSHDNEQFF	TRBJ2-1	TRBV12-3/TRBV12-4	many	TRBD1
TGTGCCAGCAGCTTAGTCGAGGGAAACATTCAGTACTTC	CASSLVEGNIQYF	TRBJ2-4	TRBV7-2	NA	NA
TGTGCCAGCAAGGGTTTGGGGAACACTGAAGCTTTCTTT	CASKGLGNTEAFF	TRBJ1-1	TRBV27	NA	NA
TGCGCCAACAGCCAAGGCGGGAGCGCTGAAGCTTTCTTT	CANSQGGSAEAFF	TRBJ1-1	TRBV4-1	few	NA
TGTGCCAGCAGCTTAGAGGGTCGAGTAGAGTTCTTC	CASSLEGRVEFF	TRBJ2-1	TRBV7-9	NA	NA
TGTGTCAGCAGACAAGGCCGGGACACCTACGAGCAGTACTTC	CVSRQGRDTYEQYF	TRBJ2-7	TRBV2	NA	NA
TGTGCCAGCAGTTTAGGGATGGGTGGCACTGAAGCTTTCTTT	CASSLGMGGTEAFF	TRBJ1-1	TRBV12-3/TRBV12-4	few	NA
TGTGCCAGCAGTGCAAACTCGGGACAAGGCACAGATACGCAGTATTTT	CASSANSGQGTDTQYF	TRBJ2-3	TRBV12-3/TRBV12-4	many	NA
TGTGCCAGCAGCCAGGATAGGACAGGGGGGCGGCCCCAGCATTTT	CASSQDRTGGRPQHF	TRBJ1-5	TRBV3-1	few	TRBD1
TGTGCCAGCAGTTGGGGGGGGGTCTCACCCCTCCACTTT	CASSWGGVSPLHF	TRBJ1-6	TRBV27	NA	NA
TGTGCCAGCAGCCCAACCTACAGGGGCACAGATACGCAGTATTTT	CASSPTYRGTDTQYF	TRBJ2-3	TRBV7-9	few	NA
TGCAGTGCTAGGACAGGTCCTGGCTACACCTTC	CSARTGPGYTF	TRBJ1-2	TRBV20-1	few	NA
TGCAGCCTTGCACAGGGCATAGAGACCCAGTTCTTC	CSLAQGIETQFF	TRBJ2-1	TRBV20-1	once	NA
TGTGCCAGCTCACCGAATCAGGGTGCCGATCAGCCCCAGCATTTT	CASSPNQGADQPQHF	TRBJ1-5	TRBV18	once	NA
TGTGCCAGCAGTTTATATGGGACTAGCGGGGGGAAGAATGAGCAGTTCTTC	CASSLYGTSGGKNEQFF	TRBJ2-1	TRBV27	NA	TRBD2
TGTGCCAGCAGCCAAGGCGGCCAGCAAAATGAAAAACTGTTTTTT	CASSQGGQQNEKLFF	TRBJ1-4	TRBV14	few	NA
TGTGCCAGCAGCCAAAGACAGGCGGCGGCCCAGCCCCAGCATTTT	CASSQRQAAAQPQHF	TRBJ1-5	TRBV4-2	NA	NA
TGTGCCAGCAGCGGGGACCTGTACCAAGAGACCCAGTACTTC	CASSGDLYQETQYF	TRBJ2-5	TRBV2	many	NA
TGCGCCAGCAGCCAAGATTTTGACAGGGCTGGGGCCAACGTCCTGACTTTC	CASSQDFDRAGANVLTF	TRBJ2-6	TRBV4-3	few	TRBD1
TGTGCCATCAGTGAGAGGAATTTAGAGACCCAGTACTTC	CAISERNLETQYF	TRBJ2-5	TRBV10-3	few	NA
TGCGCCAGCAGCCAAGATATTACGGGGGTATATTACTATGGCTACACCTTC	CASSQDITGVYYYGYTF	TRBJ1-2	TRBV4-1	once	NA
TGCGCCAGCAGCACATCCGGGACAGAGTTTGGTACCACTGAAGCTTTCTTT	CASSTSGTEFGTTEAFF	TRBJ1-1	TRBV4-3	NA	TRBD1
TGTGCCAGCAGTTTAAGTTCCGTCTCCTCCGCCGAGCAGTACTTC	CASSLSSVSSAEQYF	TRBJ2-7	TRBV28	few	NA
TGTGCCAACAGCCGGGACAGGCCAAGCTCCTACGAGCAGTACTTC	CANSRDRPSSYEQYF	TRBJ2-7	TRBV27	NA	TRBD1
TGCGCCAGCAGCAGGCAGGGATCCTACAATGAGCATTTCTTC	CASSRQGSYNEHFF	TRBJ2-1	TRBV4-3	once	NA
TGTGCCAGCAGCCAAACGACAGGGGAAAACTATGGCTACACCTTC	CASSQTTGENYGYTF	TRBJ1-2	TRBV13	few	TRBD1
TGTGCCAGCAGCTTAGGATCCCAGGTCTACAATGAGCAGTTCTTC	CASSLGSQVYNEQFF	TRBJ2-1	TRBV7-6	many	NA
TGTGCCAGCAGCGACAGGACAGGGGATTGGCAGTTCTTC	CASSDRTGDWQFF	TRBJ2-1	TRBV3-1	NA	TRBD1
TGTGCCAGCAGTTTTCCGGGACAGACCAATCAGCCCCAGCATTTT	CASSFPGQTNQPQHF	TRBJ1-5	TRBV28	few	TRBD1
TGTGCCAGCAGCTTAATGGCAGGGTGGGGTGAAGCTTTCTTT	CASSLMAGWGEAFF	TRBJ1-1	TRBV11-2	NA	NA
TGTGCCAGCAGCCCCGACAGGAGCCGTGGGAACACCATATATTTT	CASSPDRSRGNTIYF	TRBJ1-3	TRBV7-2	NA	NA
TGCGCCAGCAGCCAATCTCCGACAGGGGGTGAAGAGACCCAGTACTTC	CASSQSPTGGEETQYF	TRBJ2-5	TRBV4-1	few	TRBD1
TGCAGTGCTAGAGATGGTGAAGTGCGGGGGACCCAGTACTTC	CSARDGEVRGTQYF	TRBJ2-5	TRBV20-1	few	NA
TGCGCCAGCAGCCGTGGGACATTAAGGTCCAATGAGCAGTTCTTC	CASSRGTLRSNEQFF	TRBJ2-1	TRBV4-3	few	NA
TGCAGTGCTAGAGATTTACGGGCAGCTGGGGCCAACGTCCTGACTTTC	CSARDLRAAGANVLTF	TRBJ2-6	TRBV20-1	NA	NA
TGTGCCACCAGCGCAGGCAGCGGAGAGACCCAGTACTTC	CATSAGSGETQYF	TRBJ2-5	TRBV15	few	NA
TGTGCCAGCAGTCCAGGGAGGGCAGATACGCAGTATTTT	CASSPGRADTQYF	TRBJ2-3	TRBV12-3/TRBV12-4	many	TRBD2
TGTGCCAGCAGTTTGGGCAGTCAAGCTTTCTTT	CASSLGSQAFF	TRBJ1-1	TRBV27	few	NA
TGTGCCTGGAGTGTGATCCGGGGCAAGAGCAATCAGCCCCAGCATTTT	CAWSVIRGKSNQPQHF	TRBJ1-5	TRBV30	few	NA
TGTGCCAGCAGTTTAGAGGGAGGAAACTACAATGAGCAGTACTTC	CASSLEGGNYNEQYF	TRBJ2-7	TRBV12-3/TRBV12-4	NA	NA
TGTGCCAGCAGCCAATATGTCTGGGGAATGAACACTGAAGCTTTCTTT	CASSQYVWGMNTEAFF	TRBJ1-1	TRBV14	few	NA
TGCGCCAGCGGCGATACGGCGGGAACTAATGAAAAACTGTTTTTT	CASGDTAGTNEKLFF	TRBJ1-4	TRBV5-1	NA	NA